These T cell receptor beta chains were read from a single sample in a study of technical replicates of blood from several donors. Profiled with immunoSEQ multiplex PCR; TCRdb holds only in-frame clones, not every one. The sample lists 85,000 to 100,000 clones, 95% occurring once. What was sequenced was T cells isolated from PBMCs. The source is a human donor in good health. The CDR3 runs from the conserved cysteine through the conserved F or W. Each record gives: D gene, J gene, clone size, V gene, CDR3 protein, CDR3 DNA. The D gene is left open where the match is weak. The size of a clone is reported for some rows only, either as once, few or many, or as a class for expanded clones.

>-|TRBJ1-5|-|TRBV6-1
CASSDDRWFRDQPQHF
TGTGCCAGCAGTGACGACAGATGGTTTAGAGATCAGCCCCAGCATTTT
>-|TRBJ1-5|-|TRBV21-1
CASSRDREYNQPQHF
TGTGCCAGCAGTAGGGACAGAGAATACAATCAGCCCCAGCATTTT
>TRBD1|TRBJ1-1|-|TRBV11-2
CASSLLAGGVTEAFF
TGTGCCAGCAGCTTATTGGCAGGGGGTGTCACTGAAGCTTTCTTT
>-|TRBJ2-7|-|TRBV6-5
CASRERSNYEQYF
TGTGCCAGCCGCGAAAGAAGTAACTACGAGCAGTACTTC
>-|TRBJ2-7|-|TRBV10-1
CASSFSSYEQYF
TGCGCCAGCAGTTTTAGCTCCTACGAGCAGTACTTC
>TRBD1|TRBJ1-4|-|TRBV7-9
CASSPWETGAGEKLFF
TGTGCCAGCAGCCCTTGGGAGACAGGGGCTGGCGAAAAACTGTTTTTT
>-|TRBJ2-7|-|TRBV2
CASSPRETYEQYF
TGTGCCAGCAGCCCCCGGGAGACCTACGAGCAGTACTTC
>TRBD1|TRBJ1-5|-|TRBV19
CASSIDGQGDQPQHF
TGTGCCAGTAGTATAGACGGGCAGGGGGACCAGCCCCAGCATTTT
>-|TRBJ2-3|-|TRBV4-1
CASRGWARSIGGADTQYF
TGCGCCAGCAGGGGGTGGGCCCGAAGTATCGGCGGGGCAGATACGCAGTATTTT
>-|TRBJ1-4|-|TRBV6-5
CASSYSFGQGNEKLFF
TGTGCCAGCAGTTACTCATTCGGCCAGGGGAACGAAAAACTGTTTTTT
>-|TRBJ1-1|-|TRBV5-1
CASSLGQEGEAFF
TGCGCCAGCAGCTTGGGCCAGGAAGGTGAAGCTTTCTTT
>-|TRBJ2-2|-|TRBV7-6
CASSSTTPNTGELFF
TGTGCCAGCAGCTCAACTACTCCTAACACCGGGGAGCTGTTTTTT
>-|TRBJ2-1|-|TRBV19
CASSRRDPYNEQFF
TGTGCCAGTAGCCGGCGGGACCCCTACAATGAGCAGTTCTTC
>TRBD2|TRBJ2-5|-|TRBV4-1
CASSQPRSGREGETQYF
TGCGCCAGCAGCCAACCTCGAAGCGGGAGGGAAGGGGAGACCCAGTACTTC
>TRBD2|TRBJ2-1|once|TRBV5-1
CASNQGGRDEQFF
TGCGCCAGCAATCAGGGTGGGAGGGATGAGCAGTTCTTC
>-|TRBJ2-4|-|TRBV1
CTSSQEWGRLAARGQTKNIQYF
TGCACCAGCAGCCAAGAATGGGGGCGCCTAGCCGCCCGTGGCCAAACCAAAAACATTCAGTACTTC
>-|TRBJ1-2|-|TRBV10-1
CASSEGEGYGYTF
TGCGCCAGCAGTGAGGGGGAGGGGTATGGCTACACCTTC
>TRBD2|TRBJ2-7|-|TRBV7-2
CASSGALAGEQYF
TGTGCCAGCAGCGGCGCGCTAGCGGGTGAGCAGTACTTC
>TRBD1|TRBJ2-7|-|TRBV10-2
CASSVTDRGYEQYF
TGCGCCAGCAGTGTTACGGACAGGGGGTACGAGCAGTACTTC
>TRBD2|TRBJ2-1|-|TRBV28
CASSLVGLAGVSDGSYNEQFF
TGTGCCAGCAGTTTAGTAGGACTAGCGGGAGTATCGGACGGCTCCTACAATGAGCAGTTCTTC
>-|TRBJ2-5|-|TRBV5-1
CASSTQGWETQYF
TGCGCCAGCAGCACCCAGGGGTGGGAGACCCAGTACTTC